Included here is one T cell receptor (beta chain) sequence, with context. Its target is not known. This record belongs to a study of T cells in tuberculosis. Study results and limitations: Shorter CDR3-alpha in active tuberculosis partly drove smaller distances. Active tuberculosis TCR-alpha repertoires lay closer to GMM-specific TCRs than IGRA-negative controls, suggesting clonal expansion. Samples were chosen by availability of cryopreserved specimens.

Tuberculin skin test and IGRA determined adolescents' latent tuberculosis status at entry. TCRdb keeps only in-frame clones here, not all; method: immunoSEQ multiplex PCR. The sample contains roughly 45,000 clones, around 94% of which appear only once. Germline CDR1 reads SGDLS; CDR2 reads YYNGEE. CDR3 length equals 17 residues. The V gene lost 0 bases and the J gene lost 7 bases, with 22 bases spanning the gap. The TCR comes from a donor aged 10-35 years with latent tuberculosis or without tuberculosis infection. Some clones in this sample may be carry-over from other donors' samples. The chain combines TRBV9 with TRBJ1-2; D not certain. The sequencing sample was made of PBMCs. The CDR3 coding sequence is TGTGCCAGCAGCGTAGGCTCATGGGCACGACCTACCCTTGGCTACACCTTC. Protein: CASSVGSWARPTLGYTF.